This is a list of T cell receptor beta chains from one sample in a study of shared clonotypes between healthy human individuals. The data were produced by immunoSEQ multiplex PCR, yet TCRdb's version contains in-frame clones alone and is incomplete. The data show roughly 1,600,000 clones, with around 98.5% seen just once and about 0.35% held by the top ten. The sample comprised naive CD4+ T cells sorted from blood. These receptors were taken from a man aged 30 to 39 in good health. Each CDR3 is given without its conserved first and last residue. The order of the fields is V gene, J gene, D gene, CDR3 protein. The D gene is left open where the match is weak.

v_call: TRBV5-1; j_call: TRBJ2-2; d_call: -; cdr3_aa: ASSFTGVRTGELF
v_call: TRBV7-9; j_call: TRBJ2-2; d_call: -; cdr3_aa: ASRQGNTGELF
v_call: TRBV15; j_call: TRBJ2-1; d_call: TRBD2; cdr3_aa: ATSRAYASGRALYNEQF
v_call: TRBV29-1; j_call: TRBJ2-7; d_call: -; cdr3_aa: SVGGAHEQY
v_call: TRBV18; j_call: TRBJ2-2; d_call: -; cdr3_aa: ASSPLDKTGELF
v_call: TRBV7-6; j_call: TRBJ2-3; d_call: TRBD2; cdr3_aa: ASSLSSGSYTDTQY
v_call: TRBV10-3; j_call: TRBJ2-1; d_call: TRBD1; cdr3_aa: AINPGQGVLGEQF
v_call: TRBV13; j_call: TRBJ2-5; d_call: -; cdr3_aa: ASSLSNVGLGGPIRETQY
v_call: TRBV7-9; j_call: TRBJ1-3; d_call: TRBD1; cdr3_aa: ASSQDRERRNTIY
v_call: TRBV5-4; j_call: TRBJ1-3; d_call: TRBD1; cdr3_aa: ASSSGQGGSGNTIY
v_call: TRBV2; j_call: TRBJ2-1; d_call: -; cdr3_aa: ASRLGGANEQF
v_call: TRBV7-9; j_call: TRBJ2-7; d_call: TRBD2; cdr3_aa: ASGLSGRTGEQY
v_call: TRBV7-9; j_call: TRBJ1-1; d_call: TRBD1; cdr3_aa: ASSGRQGMNTEAF
v_call: TRBV7-9; j_call: TRBJ2-1; d_call: TRBD1; cdr3_aa: ASSRTDRGFNEQF
v_call: TRBV1; j_call: TRBJ2-2; d_call: -; cdr3_aa: TSSPSYGTGRNTGELF
v_call: TRBV6-1; j_call: TRBJ1-4; d_call: -; cdr3_aa: ASRGDGGYNEKLF
v_call: TRBV5-1; j_call: TRBJ2-1; d_call: -; cdr3_aa: ASRNDGNSYNEQF
v_call: TRBV28; j_call: TRBJ2-2; d_call: -; cdr3_aa: ASSRGYFNTGELF
v_call: TRBV29-1; j_call: TRBJ1-1; d_call: -; cdr3_aa: SGVGQGTTEAF
v_call: TRBV7-9; j_call: TRBJ2-3; d_call: -; cdr3_aa: ASSLVLRVGTDTQY
v_call: TRBV28; j_call: TRBJ2-7; d_call: TRBD1; cdr3_aa: ASRTPRDRGYEQY
v_call: TRBV9; j_call: TRBJ2-1; d_call: -; cdr3_aa: ASSVSPHSGAQEQF
v_call: TRBV29-1; j_call: TRBJ2-5; d_call: -; cdr3_aa: SGLAQETQY
v_call: TRBV5-1; j_call: TRBJ2-7; d_call: TRBD2; cdr3_aa: ASSGRGAGEEQY
v_call: TRBV9; j_call: TRBJ1-1; d_call: -; cdr3_aa: ASSVANSRNTEAF
v_call: TRBV5-1; j_call: TRBJ1-2; d_call: -; cdr3_aa: ASSLVGRGTDGYT
v_call: TRBV7-3; j_call: TRBJ2-5; d_call: -; cdr3_aa: ASSLKPAKGKETQY
v_call: TRBV5-1; j_call: TRBJ2-1; d_call: -; cdr3_aa: ASSLGDSPYNEQF
v_call: TRBV6-5; j_call: TRBJ1-1; d_call: -; cdr3_aa: ASSYYLKENTEAF
v_call: TRBV6-1; j_call: TRBJ1-2; d_call: TRBD1; cdr3_aa: ASRGTGGYGYT
v_call: TRBV7-9; j_call: TRBJ2-1; d_call: -; cdr3_aa: AGSLSAGRHNEQF
v_call: TRBV27; j_call: TRBJ2-2; d_call: -; cdr3_aa: ASSFGSRTVSGELF
v_call: TRBV7-2; j_call: TRBJ1-3; d_call: -; cdr3_aa: ASSLIPLGEGNTIY
v_call: TRBV18; j_call: TRBJ1-5; d_call: TRBD1; cdr3_aa: ASSPLTLVPGQGDIFSSNQPQH
v_call: TRBV7-3; j_call: TRBJ2-5; d_call: -; cdr3_aa: ASSLKGGETQY
v_call: TRBV2; j_call: TRBJ1-5; d_call: -; cdr3_aa: ASSEDRNQPQH
v_call: TRBV28; j_call: TRBJ1-1; d_call: -; cdr3_aa: ASSLSGMGLEAF
v_call: TRBV20-1; j_call: TRBJ2-3; d_call: -; cdr3_aa: SARGTSRQY
v_call: TRBV11-2; j_call: TRBJ2-7; d_call: -; cdr3_aa: ASSLRESSYEQY
v_call: TRBV14; j_call: TRBJ2-7; d_call: -; cdr3_aa: ASSRLLGSFYEQY
v_call: TRBV19; j_call: TRBJ2-7; d_call: TRBD2; cdr3_aa: ASSSRTSGRDEQY
v_call: TRBV7-6; j_call: TRBJ2-7; d_call: TRBD2; cdr3_aa: ASSVLAGDGEQY
v_call: TRBV5-1; j_call: TRBJ2-5; d_call: -; cdr3_aa: ASSFAETQY
v_call: TRBV7-2; j_call: TRBJ1-5; d_call: TRBD1; cdr3_aa: ASSRQGGGQPQH
v_call: TRBV28; j_call: TRBJ2-3; d_call: TRBD2; cdr3_aa: AIIASGRSTDTQY
v_call: TRBV25-1; j_call: TRBJ1-2; d_call: -; cdr3_aa: ASSQGDYGYT
v_call: TRBV4-1; j_call: TRBJ2-7; d_call: -; cdr3_aa: ASSQGMAGLGGAYEQY
v_call: TRBV28; j_call: TRBJ2-2; d_call: -; cdr3_aa: ASIRMNTGELF
v_call: TRBV7-2; j_call: TRBJ2-2; d_call: -; cdr3_aa: ASSSRGPQFYANTGELF
v_call: TRBV28; j_call: TRBJ1-3; d_call: TRBD1; cdr3_aa: ASTGQGTGNTIY
v_call: TRBV4-1; j_call: TRBJ2-7; d_call: -; cdr3_aa: ASRPVATKRTYEQY
v_call: TRBV10-3; j_call: TRBJ2-1; d_call: -; cdr3_aa: AITARGSYNEQF
v_call: TRBV29-1; j_call: TRBJ1-2; d_call: -; cdr3_aa: SVGVGGGVTYGYT
v_call: TRBV18; j_call: TRBJ2-7; d_call: TRBD2; cdr3_aa: ASSPPTGTSGPSSYEQY
v_call: TRBV7-9; j_call: TRBJ2-7; d_call: -; cdr3_aa: ASSPSPRSYEQY